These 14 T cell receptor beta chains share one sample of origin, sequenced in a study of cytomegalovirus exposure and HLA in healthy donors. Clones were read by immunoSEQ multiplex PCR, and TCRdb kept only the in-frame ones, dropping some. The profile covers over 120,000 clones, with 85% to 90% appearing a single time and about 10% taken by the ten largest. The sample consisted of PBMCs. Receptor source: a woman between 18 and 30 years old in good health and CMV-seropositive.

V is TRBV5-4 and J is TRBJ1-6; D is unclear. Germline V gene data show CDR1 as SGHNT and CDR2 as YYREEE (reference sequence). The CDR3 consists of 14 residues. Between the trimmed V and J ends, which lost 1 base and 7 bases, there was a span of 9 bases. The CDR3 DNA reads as TGTGCCAGCAGCTTGAGGCAGACAAATTCACCCCTCCACTTT. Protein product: CASSLRQTNSPLHF. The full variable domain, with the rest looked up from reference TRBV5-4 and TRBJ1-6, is ETGVTQSPTHLIKTRGQQVTLRCSSQSGHNTVSWYQQALGQGPQFIFQYYREEENGRGNFPPRFSGLQFPNYSSELNVNALELDDSALYLCASSLRQTNSPLHFGNGTRLTVT.

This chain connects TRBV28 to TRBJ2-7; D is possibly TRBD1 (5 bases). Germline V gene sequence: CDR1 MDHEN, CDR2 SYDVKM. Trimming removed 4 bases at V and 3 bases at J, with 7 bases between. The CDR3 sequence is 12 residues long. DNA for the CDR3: TGTGCCAGCAGTTACGACAGCTACGAGCAGTACTTC. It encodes CASSYDSYEQYF.

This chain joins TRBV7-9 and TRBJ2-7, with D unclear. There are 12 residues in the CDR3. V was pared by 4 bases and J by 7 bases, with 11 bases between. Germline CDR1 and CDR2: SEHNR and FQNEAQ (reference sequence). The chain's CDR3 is CASSYLLSEQYF. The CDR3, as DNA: TGTGCCAGCAGCTACTTATTATCGGAGCAGTACTTC.

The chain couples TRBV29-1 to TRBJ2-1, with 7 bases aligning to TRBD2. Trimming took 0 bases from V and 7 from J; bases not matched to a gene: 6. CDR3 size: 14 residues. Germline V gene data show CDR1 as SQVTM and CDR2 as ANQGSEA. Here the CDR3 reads CSVEDRDYHNEQFF. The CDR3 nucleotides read TGCAGCGTTGAAGACCGGGACTACCATAATGAGCAGTTCTTC.

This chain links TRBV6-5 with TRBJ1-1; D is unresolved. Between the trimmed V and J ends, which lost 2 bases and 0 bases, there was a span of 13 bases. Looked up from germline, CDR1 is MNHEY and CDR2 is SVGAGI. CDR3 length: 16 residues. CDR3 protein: CASSYEVQRMNTEAFF. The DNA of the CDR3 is TGTGCCAGCAGTTACGAGGTTCAACGGATGAACACTGAAGCTTTCTTT.

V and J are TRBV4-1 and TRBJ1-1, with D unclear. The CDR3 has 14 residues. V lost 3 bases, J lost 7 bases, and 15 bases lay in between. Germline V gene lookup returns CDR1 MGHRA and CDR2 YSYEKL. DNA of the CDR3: TGCGCCAGCAGCCACGAGGGCAGGCCCCTTGAAGCTTTCTTT. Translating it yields CASSHEGRPLEAFF.

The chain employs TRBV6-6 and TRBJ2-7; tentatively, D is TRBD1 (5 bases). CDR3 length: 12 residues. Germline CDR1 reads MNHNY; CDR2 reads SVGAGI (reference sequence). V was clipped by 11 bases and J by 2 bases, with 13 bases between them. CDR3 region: CAASGAPYEQYF. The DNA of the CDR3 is TGTGCCGCTTCTGGGGCGCCCTACGAGCAGTACTTC.

The CDR3 nucleotides read TGTGCCAGTAGTATAGATCGGTATAGCAATCAGCCCCAGCATTTT. This sequence encodes CASSIDRYSNQPQHF. The chain combines TRBV19 with TRBJ1-5; unclear D gene. CDR1 and CDR2 (germline): LNHDA, SQIVND (reference sequence). V gave up 0 bases and J gave up 0 bases, with 6 bases separating them. This CDR3 region has 15 residues.

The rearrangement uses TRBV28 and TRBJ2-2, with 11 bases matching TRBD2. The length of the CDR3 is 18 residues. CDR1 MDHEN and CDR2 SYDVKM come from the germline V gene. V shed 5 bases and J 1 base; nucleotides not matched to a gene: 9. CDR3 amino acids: CASSPVAGGRLNTGELFF. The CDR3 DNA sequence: TGTGCCAGCAGTCCCGTAGCGGGGGGGCGTCTGAACACCGGGGAGCTGTTTTTT. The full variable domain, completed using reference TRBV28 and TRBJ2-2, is DVKVTQSSRYLVKRTGEKVFLECVQDMDHENMFWYRQDPGLGLRLIYFSYDVKMKEKGDIPEGYSVSREKKERFSLILESASTNQTSMYLCASSPVAGGRLNTGELFFGEGSRLTVL.

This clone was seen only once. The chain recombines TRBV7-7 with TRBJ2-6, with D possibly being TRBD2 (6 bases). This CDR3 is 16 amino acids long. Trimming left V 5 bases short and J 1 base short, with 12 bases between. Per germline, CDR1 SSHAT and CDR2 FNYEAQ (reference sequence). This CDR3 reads CASSGGLRSGANVLTF. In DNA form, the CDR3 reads TGTGCCAGCAGCGGGGGGTTGAGGTCTGGGGCCAACGTCCTGACTTTC.

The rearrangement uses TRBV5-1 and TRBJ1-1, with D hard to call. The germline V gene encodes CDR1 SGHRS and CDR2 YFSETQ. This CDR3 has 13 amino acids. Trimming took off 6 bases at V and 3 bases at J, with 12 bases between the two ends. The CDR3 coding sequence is TGCGCCAGCAAGAGCGAGTGGGACACTGAAGCTTTCTTT. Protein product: CASKSEWDTEAFF. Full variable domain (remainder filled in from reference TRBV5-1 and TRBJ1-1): KAGVTQTPRYLIKTRGQQVTLSCSPISGHRSVSWYQQTPGQGLQFLFEYFSETQRNKGNFPGRFSGRQFSNSRSEMNVSTLELGDSALYLCASKSEWDTEAFFGQGTRLTVV.

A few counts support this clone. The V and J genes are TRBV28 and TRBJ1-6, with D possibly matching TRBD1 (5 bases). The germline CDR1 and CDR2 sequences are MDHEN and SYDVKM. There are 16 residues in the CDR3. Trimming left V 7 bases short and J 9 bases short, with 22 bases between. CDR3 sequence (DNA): TGTGCCAGCAACGAACTCCGGGTCCTTAGGGGTTCACCCCTCCACTTT. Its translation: CASNELRVLRGSPLHF. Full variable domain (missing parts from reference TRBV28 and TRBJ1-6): DVKVTQSSRYLVKRTGEKVFLECVQDMDHENMFWYRQDPGLGLRLIYFSYDVKMKEKGDIPEGYSVSREKKERFSLILESASTNQTSMYLCASNELRVLRGSPLHFGNGTRLTVT.

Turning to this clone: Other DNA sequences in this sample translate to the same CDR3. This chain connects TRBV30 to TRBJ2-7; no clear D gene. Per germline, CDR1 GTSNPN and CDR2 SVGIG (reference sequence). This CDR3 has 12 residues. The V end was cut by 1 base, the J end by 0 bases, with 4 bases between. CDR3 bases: TGTGCCTGGAGTGCGGTCTCCTACGAGCAGTACTTC. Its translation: CAWSAVSYEQYF.

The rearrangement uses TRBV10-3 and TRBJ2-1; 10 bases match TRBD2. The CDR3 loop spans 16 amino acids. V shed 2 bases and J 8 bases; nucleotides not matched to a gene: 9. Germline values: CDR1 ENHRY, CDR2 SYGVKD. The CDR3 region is CAISERTSGYGDEQFF. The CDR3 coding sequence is TGTGCCATCAGTGAGCGGACTAGCGGATACGGCGATGAGCAGTTCTTC.